This T cell receptor (beta chain) comes out of a study of identical twins. One entry per CDR3 protein, called by TCRdb with MiXCR from the 5' RACE reads. Here the sample spans around 570,000 distinct CDR3 sequences, 7.5% to 10% being singletons. This clonotype has a handful of counts. Germline V gene lookup returns CDR1 MNHEY and CDR2 SVGEGT. This CDR3 region has 11 residues. Deletions cut 0 bases from V and 10 bases from J, with 6 bases between. These records were also assigned to another study, of yellow fever vaccine responses in identical twins.

This clonotype was sampled from a woman aged 18 to 35 in good health. Sequenced input: PBMCs. The chain carries TRBV6-2 or TRBV6-3 and TRBJ1-1, with D hard to call. This CDR3 is CASSYSLGAFF. DNA of the CDR3: TGTGCCAGCAGTTACTCGTTGGGAGCTTTCTTT.